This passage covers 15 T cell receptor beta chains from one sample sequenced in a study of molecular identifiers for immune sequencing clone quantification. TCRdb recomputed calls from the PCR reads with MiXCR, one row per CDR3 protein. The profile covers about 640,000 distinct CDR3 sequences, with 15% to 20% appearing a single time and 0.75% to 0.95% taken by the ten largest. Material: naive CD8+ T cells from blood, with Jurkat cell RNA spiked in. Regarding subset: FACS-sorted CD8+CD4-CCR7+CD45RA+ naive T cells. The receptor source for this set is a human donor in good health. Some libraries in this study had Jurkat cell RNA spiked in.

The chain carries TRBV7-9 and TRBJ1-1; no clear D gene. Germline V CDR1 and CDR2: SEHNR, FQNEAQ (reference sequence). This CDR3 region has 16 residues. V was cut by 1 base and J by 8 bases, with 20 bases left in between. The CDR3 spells CASSLVTSQELIEAFF. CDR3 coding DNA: TGTGCCAGCAGCTTAGTTACCAGTCAAGAACTTATAGAAGCTTTCTTT.

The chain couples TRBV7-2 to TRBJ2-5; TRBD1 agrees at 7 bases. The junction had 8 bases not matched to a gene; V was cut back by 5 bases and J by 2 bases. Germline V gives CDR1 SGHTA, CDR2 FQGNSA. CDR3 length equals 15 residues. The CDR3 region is CASSAWDRKQETQYF. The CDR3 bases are TGTGCCAGCAGCGCGTGGGACAGAAAACAAGAGACCCAGTACTTC.

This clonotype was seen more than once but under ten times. This CDR3 is CAISESVGGGAYADTQYF. The CDR3 nucleotides are TGTGCCATCAGTGAGTCTGTAGGCGGCGGTGCCTACGCAGATACGCAGTATTTT. The chain has TRBV10-3 and TRBJ2-3; no clear D gene. CDR1 and CDR2 (germline): ENHRY, SYGVKD. Deletions cut 0 bases from V and 4 bases from J, with 20 bases between. The CDR3 contains 18 residues.

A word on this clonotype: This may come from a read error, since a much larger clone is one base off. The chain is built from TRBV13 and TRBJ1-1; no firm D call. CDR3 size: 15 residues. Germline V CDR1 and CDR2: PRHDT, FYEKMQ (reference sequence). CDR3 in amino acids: CASSFWMDRNTEASF. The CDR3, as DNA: TGTGCCAGCAGCTTTTGGATGGATAGGAACACTGAAGCTTCCTTT.

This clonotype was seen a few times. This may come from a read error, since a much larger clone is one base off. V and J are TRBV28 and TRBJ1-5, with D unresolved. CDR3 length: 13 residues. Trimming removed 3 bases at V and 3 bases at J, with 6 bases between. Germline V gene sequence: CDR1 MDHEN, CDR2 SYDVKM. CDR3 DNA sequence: TGTGCCAGCAGTTTCACGCTCAATCAGCCCCAGCATTTT. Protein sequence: CASSFTLNQPQHF.

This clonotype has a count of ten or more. CDR3 sequence reads: CASSYVAENIQYF. Here the CDR3 DNA reads TGTGCCAGCAGTTACGTAGCGGAAAACATTCAGTACTTC. The chain combines TRBV6-2 or TRBV6-3 with TRBJ2-4; D is perhaps TRBD2 (6 bases). The CDR3 covers 13 residues. CDR1 and CDR2 (germline): MNHEY, SVGEGT. Trimming left V 2 bases short and J 5 bases short, with 7 bases between.

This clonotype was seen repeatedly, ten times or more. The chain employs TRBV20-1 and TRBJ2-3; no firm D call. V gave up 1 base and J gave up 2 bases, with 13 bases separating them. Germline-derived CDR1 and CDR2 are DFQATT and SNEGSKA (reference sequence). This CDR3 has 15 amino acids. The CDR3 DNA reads TGCAGTGCTAGAGCGAGATTGGGATACACAGATACGCAGTATTTT. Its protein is CSARARLGYTDTQYF.

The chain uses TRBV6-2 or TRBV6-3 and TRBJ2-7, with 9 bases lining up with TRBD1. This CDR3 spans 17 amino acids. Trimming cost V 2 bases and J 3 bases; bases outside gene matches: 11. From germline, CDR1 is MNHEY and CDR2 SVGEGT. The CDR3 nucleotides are TGTGCCAGCAGTTACCTGGGAACGGGACAGGGAATCTACGAGCAGTACTTC. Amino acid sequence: CASSYLGTGQGIYEQYF.

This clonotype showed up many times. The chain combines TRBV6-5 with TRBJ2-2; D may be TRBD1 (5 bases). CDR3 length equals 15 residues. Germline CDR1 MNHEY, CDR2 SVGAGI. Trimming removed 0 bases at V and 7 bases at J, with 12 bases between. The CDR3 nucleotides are TGTGCCAGCAGTTACTCGCCAGGGCAGTTCGGGGAGCTGTTTTTT. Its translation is CASSYSPGQFGELFF.

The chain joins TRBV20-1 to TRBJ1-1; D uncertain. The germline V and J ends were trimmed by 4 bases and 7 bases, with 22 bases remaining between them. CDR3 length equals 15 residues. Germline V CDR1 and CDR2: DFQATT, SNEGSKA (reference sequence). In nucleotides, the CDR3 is TGCAGTGCTATGGGCGTTCCGTCCGTAAAATATGAAGCTTTCTTT. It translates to CSAMGVPSVKYEAFF.

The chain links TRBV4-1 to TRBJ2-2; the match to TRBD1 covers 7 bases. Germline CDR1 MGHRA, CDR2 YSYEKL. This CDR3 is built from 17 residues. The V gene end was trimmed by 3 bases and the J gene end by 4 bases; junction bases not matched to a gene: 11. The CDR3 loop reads CASSQTDRVLGTGELFF. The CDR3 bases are TGCGCCAGCAGCCAGACTGACAGGGTTCTTGGCACCGGGGAGCTGTTTTTT.

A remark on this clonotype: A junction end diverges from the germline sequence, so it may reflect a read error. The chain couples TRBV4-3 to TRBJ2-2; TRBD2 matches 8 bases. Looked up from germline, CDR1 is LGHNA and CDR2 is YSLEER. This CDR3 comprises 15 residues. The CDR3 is CASNQSGSLTGELFF. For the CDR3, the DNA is TGCGCCAGCAACCAAAGCGGGAGTTTGACCGGGGAGCTGTTTTTT.

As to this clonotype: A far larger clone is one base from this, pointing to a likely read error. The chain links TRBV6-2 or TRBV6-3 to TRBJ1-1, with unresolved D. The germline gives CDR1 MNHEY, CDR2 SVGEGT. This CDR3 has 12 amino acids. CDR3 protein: CAGSTMNTEAFF. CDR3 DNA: TGTGCCGGCAGTACAATGAACACTGAAGCTTTCTTT.

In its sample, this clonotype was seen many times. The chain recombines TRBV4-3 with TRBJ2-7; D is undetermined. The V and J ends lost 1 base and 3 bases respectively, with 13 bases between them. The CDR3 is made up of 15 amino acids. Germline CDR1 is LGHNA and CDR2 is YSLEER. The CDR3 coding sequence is TGCGCCAGCAGCCAAGCCGCAGCCAGCAGCTACGAGCAGTACTTC. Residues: CASSQAAASSYEQYF.

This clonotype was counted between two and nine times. CDR3 in amino acids: CASSPPVHETQYF. CDR3 DNA sequence: TGTGCCAGCTCACCACCGGTTCACGAGACCCAGTACTTC. This chain links TRBV18 with TRBJ2-5; D ambiguous. The ends were cut back, 0 bases at V and 5 bases at J, with 7 bases in the middle. The CDR3 is 13 residues long. Germline V gene data show CDR1 as KGHSH and CDR2 as LQKENI.